This passage covers 18 T cell receptor beta chains from one sample sequenced in a study of blood T cell repertoires in COVID-19. The method was immunoSEQ multiplex PCR; TCRdb's version includes in-frame clones alone and lacks a portion of them. The sample holds 100,000 to 150,000 clones, 88% seen once. Sequencing used peripheral blood. The receptors shown here come from a human donor in a cohort sampled during active COVID-19.

The rearrangement links TRBV5-5 to TRBJ2-7; 7 bases fit TRBD2. There are 15 residues in the CDR3. With 0 bases clipped from V and 2 bases from J, the junction kept 5 bases outside the gene matches. CDR1 is SGHKS and CDR2 is YYEKEE in the germline V gene (reference sequence). CDR3 region: CASSLAEGGPYEQYF. The DNA of the CDR3 is TGTGCCAGCAGCTTGGCCGAGGGAGGGCCCTACGAGCAGTACTTC. Variable domain in full (rest from reference TRBV5-5 and TRBJ2-7): DAGVTQSPTHLIKTRGQQVTLRCSPISGHKSVSWYQQVLGQGPQFIFQYYEKEERGRGNFPDRFSARQFPNYSSELNVNALLLGDSALYLCASSLAEGGPYEQYFGPGTRLTVT.

The CDR3 coding sequence is TGTGCCACCAGCGGGACTTTACTAGCGGGAGCCTTAAACGGGGAGCTGTTTTTT. This translates into CATSGTLLAGALNGELFF. The V call is TRBV15, the J call TRBJ2-2; 11 bases are a match to TRBD2. After removal of 5 bases from V and 7 bases from J, the junction contained 15 bases not matched to a gene. The CDR3 consists of 18 residues. Per germline, CDR1 LNHNV and CDR2 YYDKDF (reference sequence).

V is TRBV9 and J is TRBJ2-2, with TRBD1 identical over 8 bases. The CDR3 has 18 amino acids. From germline, CDR1 is SGDLS and CDR2 YYNGEE. J was trimmed by 7 bases and V by 3 bases; bases with no gene match: 17. The CDR3 region has the DNA TGTGCCAGCAGCGAGCCTTTAACCGGGACAGGATCGGGCGGGGAGCTGTTTTTT. It translates to CASSEPLTGTGSGGELFF.

This sequence joins TRBV9 and TRBJ1-2, with 8 bases identical to TRBD1. This CDR3 comprises 15 residues. V was clipped by 4 bases and J by 6 bases; unmatched bases: 11. CDR1 is SGDLS, CDR2 YYNGEE, per germline. The CDR3 loop is CASSPRGQASHGYTF. CDR3 DNA sequence: TGTGCCAGCAGCCCTAGGGGACAGGCCTCCCATGGCTACACCTTC.

The chain joins TRBV6-6 to TRBJ1-1; the match to TRBD1 covers 7 bases. This CDR3 is built from 16 residues. The J segment lost 3 bases and the V segment lost 5 bases, leaving 12 bases of the junction unmatched. CDR1 and CDR2 (germline): MNHNY, SVGAGI (reference sequence). CDR3: CASSLTLTGTDTEAFF. The CDR3 DNA reads TGTGCCAGCAGTCTTACCTTGACAGGGACGGACACTGAAGCTTTCTTT.

V usage is TRBV19 and J usage is TRBJ1-6; weak D call: TRBD1 (5 bases). Trimming took 5 bases from V and 9 from J, leaving 11 bases between them. Germline V lookup: CDR1 LNHDA, CDR2 SQIVND (reference sequence). CDR3 length equals 13 residues. CDR3 DNA: TGTGCCAGTAGTGGTGTGACAGCTTCACCCCTCCACTTT. This encodes CASSGVTASPLHF.

This chain links TRBV13 with TRBJ1-1; a weak D match, TRBD1 (6 bases). The V end lost 5 bases, the J end lost 4 bases, and 11 bases lay between the germline ends. The germline V gene has CDR1 PRHDT and CDR2 FYEKMQ (reference sequence). The CDR3 is made up of 13 amino acids. CDR3 coding DNA: TGTGCCAGCAGCCTCACAGGGCTCACTGAAGCTTTCTTT. Residues: CASSLTGLTEAFF.

The V gene is TRBV7-2, the J gene TRBJ1-1; a possible D gene is TRBD1 (6 bases). The length of the CDR3 is 12 residues. The germline V and J ends were trimmed by 10 bases and 14 bases, with 23 bases remaining between them. The germline V gene has CDR1 SGHTA and CDR2 FQGNSA. Here the CDR3 DNA reads TGTGCCACTAGGACAGATCCGACTGATAGCTTCTTT. This gives the protein CATRTDPTDSFF.

The rearrangement uses TRBV28 and TRBJ2-1, with 12 bases that match TRBD2. The trim removed 5 bases at V and 4 bases at J, leaving 12 bases unmatched. CDR3 size: 18 residues. Germline CDR1 and CDR2: MDHEN and SYDVKM. CDR3 loop: CASSPSRWGLAGYNEQFF. The CDR3 coding sequence is TGTGCCAGCAGTCCCAGCCGGTGGGGACTAGCGGGTTACAATGAGCAGTTCTTC.

The J gene is TRBJ2-7, the V gene TRBV11-2; D ambiguous. The CDR3 sequence is 13 residues long. V gave up 1 base and J gave up 2 bases, with 6 bases separating them. CDR1 is SGHAT, CDR2 FQNNGV, per germline. This chain's CDR3 is CASSLVQPYEQYF. CDR3 bases: TGTGCCAGCAGCTTAGTACAGCCCTACGAGCAGTACTTC.

The V and J genes are TRBV10-3 and TRBJ1-1; 8 bases map to TRBD1. The germline CDR1 and CDR2 sequences are ENHRY and SYGVKD. There are 13 residues in the CDR3. V shed 9 bases, J shed 5 bases, and the junction held 8 bases outside the gene matches. CDR3 bases: TGTGCCATTAATGGACAGGGAGGGACTGAAGCTTTCTTT. This translates into CAINGQGGTEAFF.

The gene calls are TRBV9 and TRBJ2-7; 9 bases align to TRBD2. The CDR3 has 14 residues. Germline trimming cut 4 bases from V and 3 bases from J; bases unmatched to any gene: 5. Germline V gene sequence: CDR1 SGDLS, CDR2 YYNGEE. The CDR3 loop is CASSISGSNYEQYF. CDR3 bases: TGTGCCAGCAGCATTAGCGGGAGTAACTACGAGCAGTACTTC.

The CDR3 spells CASSPRREGTGSYEQYF. The CDR3 DNA sequence: TGTGCCAGCAGCCCGAGAAGAGAGGGGACAGGGAGCTACGAGCAGTACTTC. V is TRBV3-1 (or the pseudogene TRBV3-2) and J is TRBJ2-7; 9 bases align to TRBD1. The junction had 13 bases not matched to a gene; V was cut back by 4 bases and J by 3 bases. This CDR3 has 17 amino acids. Germline V gene sequence: CDR1 LGHDT, CDR2 YNNKEL (reference sequence).

The genes are TRBV11-1 and TRBJ2-5; TRBD2 aligns across 10 bases. Per germline, CDR1 SGHAT and CDR2 FQDESV (reference sequence). The ends lost 7 bases at V and 4 bases at J; junction bases unmatched: 3. The length of the CDR3 is 13 residues. CDR3 in amino acids: CASTAGGRETQYF. CDR3 in DNA: TGTGCCAGCACAGCGGGGGGGCGAGAGACCCAGTACTTC.

V usage is TRBV7-6 and J usage is TRBJ2-7; no firm D call. V was clipped by 5 bases and J by 6 bases, with 17 bases between them. The germline V gene has CDR1 SGHVS and CDR2 FNYEAQ. The CDR3 spans 14 residues. The CDR3 is CASSPEADVSEQYF. The CDR3 DNA sequence: TGTGCCAGCAGCCCTGAGGCCGACGTGTCCGAGCAGTACTTC.

V is TRBV2 and J is TRBJ2-7; 8 bases agree with TRBD1. Germline loops: CDR1 SNHLY, CDR2 FYNNEI. The length of the CDR3 is 13 residues. The J segment lost 2 bases and the V segment lost 7 bases, leaving 4 bases of the junction unmatched. The CDR3 DNA is TGTGCCAGCAATCCGACAGGGGCCTACGAGCAGTACTTC. Translation: CASNPTGAYEQYF.

The CDR3 loop reads CASSYTGGSGSETQYF. The CDR3 DNA reads as TGTGCCAGCAGTTACACCGGGGGTAGCGGGAGTGAGACCCAGTACTTC. This chain connects TRBV6-5 to TRBJ2-5, with TRBD2 matching over 9 bases. Trimming took 2 bases from V and 5 from J; bases not matched to a gene: 9. Germline lookup yields CDR1 MNHEY and CDR2 SVGAGI. The CDR3 covers 16 residues.

The gene calls are TRBV19 and TRBJ1-1, with D hard to call. Germline V gene data show CDR1 as LNHDA and CDR2 as SQIVND (reference sequence). Trimming shortened V by 1 base and J by 0 bases, and 9 bases separated the two germline ends. The CDR3 is made up of 15 amino acids. The CDR3 nucleotides are TGTGCCAGTAGTATAGGTCCGACAATGAACACTGAAGCTTTCTTT. The encoded protein is CASSIGPTMNTEAFF.